Each of the 5 T cell receptor beta chains below was sequenced from the same sample in a study of T cells in localized non-small cell lung cancer. Produced via immunoSEQ multiplex PCR; TCRdb's table is partial and in-frame only. The sample shows 45,000 to 60,000 clones, 60% to 85% of them seen only once. Sequences were derived from PBMCs, sampled before any cancer treatment. The receptors shown here come from a woman between 35 and 70 years old with stage II lung adenocarcinoma.

This rearrangement joins TRBV28 to TRBJ1-2; no firm D call. Looked up from germline, CDR1 is MDHEN and CDR2 is SYDVKM. The length of the CDR3 is 14 residues. V lost 5 bases, J lost 2 bases, and 12 bases lay in between. The CDR3 spells CASSLPQRNYGYTF. The CDR3 DNA reads as TGTGCCAGCAGTCTACCACAGAGAAACTATGGCTACACCTTC.

V usage is TRBV29-1 and J usage is TRBJ1-2; tentatively, D is TRBD1 (5 bases). The CDR3 has 13 residues. The V end was cut by 3 bases, the J end by 0 bases, with 8 bases between. Germline V lookup: CDR1 SQVTM, CDR2 ANQGSEA. The CDR3 reads CSVEGPTNYGYTF. DNA of the CDR3: TGCAGCGTTGAGGGGCCCACTAACTATGGCTACACCTTC.

This clone showed up just a few times. The chain carries TRBV5-4 and TRBJ1-1, with 9 bases matching TRBD1. CDR1 SGHNT and CDR2 YYREEE come from the germline V gene (reference sequence). Trimming at V came to 0 bases and at J to 3 bases, leaving 3 bases not matched to a gene. This CDR3 is 15 amino acids long. Here the CDR3 reads CASSLGGTGYTEAFF. The CDR3 nucleotides read TGTGCCAGCAGCTTGGGTGGGACAGGGTACACTGAAGCTTTCTTT.

The chain is built from TRBV4-1 and TRBJ2-6; TRBD1 is a possible D gene (6 bases). CDR3 length equals 16 residues. V was clipped by 5 bases and J by 0 bases, with 11 bases between them. Germline V gene lookup returns CDR1 MGHRA and CDR2 YSYEKL. CDR3 bases: TGCGCCAGCAGCAAAACAGGGAGCTCTGGGGCCAACGTCCTGACTTTC. Translating it yields CASSKTGSSGANVLTF.

This clone has just a few counts. The chain couples TRBV7-9 to TRBJ2-3; possibly TRBD2 for D (6 bases). From germline, CDR1 is SEHNR and CDR2 FQNEAQ (reference sequence). The CDR3 sequence is 13 residues long. V shed 5 bases and J shed 10 bases, with 16 bases lying between them. DNA for the CDR3: TGTGCCAGCAGCCCAAGGGAGGTCGCAGCGCAGTATTTT. It is translated as CASSPREVAAQYF.